Relative to its sample, the clone carrying this TCR beta chain is medium-sized (0.01 to 0.1%). Its antigen is not identified. The data were taken from a study of TIL therapy for anti-PD-1-resistant metastatic lung cancer. The study's findings and limits: Many TIL product clones were absent from baseline tumor, suggesting clonal contraction.

The immunoSEQ assay was v3. Sequencing used immunoSEQ multiplex PCR; TCRdb keeps in-frame clones, though not all of them. The sample gives about 12,000 clones, 58% of which show up once; around 7.7% is in the top ten. The V and J ends lost 5 bases and 2 bases respectively, with 16 bases between them. The CDR3 runs 16 residues. Germline CDR1 and CDR2: LGHNT and FRNRAP. Described time point: pre-treatment sample, taken before nivolumab and TIL therapy. Pleural nodules or supraclavicular lymph nodes made up most of the excised metastases sampled. The genes are TRBV12-5 and TRBJ2-1; D may be TRBD1 (6 bases). The clonotype originates from a person aged 25 to 80 with non-small cell lung cancer. Sample: tumor tissue, taken at baseline. Here the CDR3 DNA reads TGTGCTAGTGGTCCCGAGGGGCAGGGGACCTACAATGAGCAGTTCTTC. Translated: CASGPEGQGTYNEQFF.